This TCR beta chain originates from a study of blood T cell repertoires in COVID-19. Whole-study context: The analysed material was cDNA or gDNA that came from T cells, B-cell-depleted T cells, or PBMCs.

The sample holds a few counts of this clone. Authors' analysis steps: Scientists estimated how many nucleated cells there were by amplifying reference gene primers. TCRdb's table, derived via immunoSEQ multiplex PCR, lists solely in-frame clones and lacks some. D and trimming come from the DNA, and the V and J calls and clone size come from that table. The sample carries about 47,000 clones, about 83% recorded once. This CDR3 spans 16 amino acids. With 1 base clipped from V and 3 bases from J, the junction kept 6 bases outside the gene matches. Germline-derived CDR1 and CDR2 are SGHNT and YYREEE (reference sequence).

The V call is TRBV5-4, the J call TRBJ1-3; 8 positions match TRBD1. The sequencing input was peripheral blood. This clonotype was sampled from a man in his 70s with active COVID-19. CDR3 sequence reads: CASSLMQGADGNTIYF. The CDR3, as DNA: TGTGCCAGCAGCTTGATGCAGGGGGCGGATGGAAACACCATATATTTT.